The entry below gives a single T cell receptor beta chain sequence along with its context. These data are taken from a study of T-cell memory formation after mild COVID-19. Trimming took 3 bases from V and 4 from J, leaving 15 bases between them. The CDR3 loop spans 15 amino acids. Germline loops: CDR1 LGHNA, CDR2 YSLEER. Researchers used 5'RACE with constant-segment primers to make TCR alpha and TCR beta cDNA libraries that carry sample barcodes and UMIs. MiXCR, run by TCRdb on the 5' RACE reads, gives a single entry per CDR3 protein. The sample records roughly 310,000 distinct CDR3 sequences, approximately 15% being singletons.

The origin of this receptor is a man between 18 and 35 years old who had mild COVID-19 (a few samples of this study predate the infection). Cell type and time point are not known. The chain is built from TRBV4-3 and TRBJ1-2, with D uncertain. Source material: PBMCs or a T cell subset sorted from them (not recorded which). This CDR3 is CASSQATGYFYGYTF. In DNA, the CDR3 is TGCGCCAGCAGCCAGGCTACCGGGTACTTCTATGGCTACACCTTC.